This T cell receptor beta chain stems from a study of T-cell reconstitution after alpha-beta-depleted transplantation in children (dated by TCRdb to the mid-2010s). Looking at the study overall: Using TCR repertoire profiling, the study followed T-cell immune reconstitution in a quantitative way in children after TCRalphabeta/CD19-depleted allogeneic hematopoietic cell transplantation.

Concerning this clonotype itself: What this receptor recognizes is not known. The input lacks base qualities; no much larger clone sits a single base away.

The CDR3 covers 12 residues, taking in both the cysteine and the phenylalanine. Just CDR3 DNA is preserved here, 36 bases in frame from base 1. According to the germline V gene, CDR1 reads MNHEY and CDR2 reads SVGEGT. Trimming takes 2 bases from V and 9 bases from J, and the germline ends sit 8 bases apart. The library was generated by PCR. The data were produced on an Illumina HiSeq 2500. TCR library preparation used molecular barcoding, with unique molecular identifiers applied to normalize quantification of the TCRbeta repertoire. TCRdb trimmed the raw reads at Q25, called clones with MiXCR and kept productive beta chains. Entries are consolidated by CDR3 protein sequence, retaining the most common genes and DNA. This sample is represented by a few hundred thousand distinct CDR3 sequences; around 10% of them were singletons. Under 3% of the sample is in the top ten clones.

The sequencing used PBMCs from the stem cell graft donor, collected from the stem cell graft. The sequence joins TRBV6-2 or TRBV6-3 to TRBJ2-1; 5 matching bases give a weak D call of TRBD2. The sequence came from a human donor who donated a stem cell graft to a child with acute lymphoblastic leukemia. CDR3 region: CASSYGGSEQFF. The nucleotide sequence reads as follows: TGTGCCAGCAGTTACGGTGGGAGTGAGCAGTTCTTC.